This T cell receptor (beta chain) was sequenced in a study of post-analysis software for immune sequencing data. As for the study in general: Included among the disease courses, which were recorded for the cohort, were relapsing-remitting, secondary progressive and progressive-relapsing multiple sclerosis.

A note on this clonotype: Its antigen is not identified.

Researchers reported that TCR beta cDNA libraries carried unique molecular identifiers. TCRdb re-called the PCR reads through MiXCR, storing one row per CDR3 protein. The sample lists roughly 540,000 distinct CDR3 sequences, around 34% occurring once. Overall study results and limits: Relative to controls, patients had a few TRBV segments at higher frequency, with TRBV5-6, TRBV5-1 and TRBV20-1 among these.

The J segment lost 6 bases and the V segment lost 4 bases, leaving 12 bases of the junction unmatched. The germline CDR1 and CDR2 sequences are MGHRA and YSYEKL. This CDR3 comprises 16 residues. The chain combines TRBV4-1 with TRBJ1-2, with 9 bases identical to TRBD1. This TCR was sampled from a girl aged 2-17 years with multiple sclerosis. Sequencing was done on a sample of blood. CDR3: CASSPTGTGFEDGYTF. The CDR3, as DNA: TGCGCCAGCAGCCCGACCGGGACAGGGTTTGAGGATGGCTACACCTTC.